This T cell receptor (beta chain) is drawn from a study of Ad26.COV2.S vaccination and SARS-CoV-2 variants listed by TCRdb under 2021. Background on the whole study: Donors in the vaccine arm were drawn from COV1001, a phase I-IIa trial of Ad26.COV2.S in healthy adults that was multicentre, randomized, double-blind and placebo-controlled. Ad26.COV2.S was administered intramuscularly at 5 x 10^10 or 1 x 10^11 viral particles, either as a single shot or as two shots given 56 days apart. Sequencing of the TCRbeta repertoire served to evaluate the specificity and breadth of SARS-CoV-2-reactive T cell receptors following Ad26.COV2.S vaccination. The TCR-sequenced set comprised approximately 32 samples: some 20 Ad26.COV2.S vaccine recipients, 5 placebo recipients and 8 SARS-CoV-2 convalescent individuals. Trial participants were randomized into five groups of five: low-dose or high-dose Ad26.COV2.S given once or twice, or placebo on both occasions. Blinding of investigators to trial group allocation was maintained during experiments and outcome assessment. Study-level results and caveats: After vaccination, spike-specific CD8+ and CD4+ T cell responses were reported to show substantial breadth. Vaccine and placebo recipients had similar non-spike TCR breadth, a finding consistent with the vaccine containing only spike. Ad26.COV2.S recipients had higher spike-specific TCR breadth than placebo recipients (P = 0.0014). The authors noted that the TCR breadth and depth analyses may have underestimated total T cell responses. The study lacked the statistical power to compare responses across vaccine doses or regimens.

Interpreted using the paper, the treatment or condition label stands for: around 19 received Ad26.COV2.S at low or high dose, single or two shots; 5 received placebo; per-sample allocation not given. Repertoires of vaccine and placebo recipients were sequenced from samples taken on day 63 after the first injection. Between 29 July and 7 August 2020, Cohort 1b enrolled 20 to 30 adults aged 18-55 years at one site in Boston, USA. Ad26.COV2.S consisted of a replication-incompetent adenovirus type 26 vector by which a prefusion-stabilized SARS-CoV-2 spike protein from the original Wuhan strain was expressed. Trimming removed 6 bases from V and 4 bases from J; the gene matches leave 9 bases unexplained. CDR1 and CDR2, looked up from the germline V gene (reference sequence), are LNHDA and SQIVND. The CDR3 numbers 15 residues from cysteine through phenylalanine. Here the CDR3 DNA is all that survives: 45 bases in frame from base 1.

TCRbeta CDR3 regions were sequenced with the immunoSEQ Assay. After extraction, genomic DNA underwent amplification by bias-controlled multiplex PCR, followed by high-throughput sequencing. In the authors' own workflow: Collapsing and filtering of sequences were performed to quantify the absolute abundance of each unique TCRbeta CDR3 region. T cell fraction was estimated by normalizing TCRbeta template counts to usable DNA, with usable DNA measured through amplification of reference genes found in all nucleated cells. Repertoire TCRs were annotated as SARS-CoV-2-specific by exact matching of V gene, CDR3 amino acid sequence and J gene to a known reactive TCR set. MIRA supplied the reference SARS-CoV-2 TCR set, which was filtered for enrichment in COVID-19-positive ImmuneCODE repertoires so that public or cross-reactive TCRs were removed. Based on the MIRA antigens, annotated TCRs were further analysed at the level of specific ORF or position within ORF. Depth was the summed frequency of annotated unique rearrangements, while breadth was defined as annotated unique rearrangements over total unique productive rearrangements. Two-sided Wilcoxon rank-sum tests were used to compare TCR breadth between groups. TCRdb took over this immuneACCESS table, retaining in-frame rearrangements with V and J assigned. Such tables are incomplete; in checked studies, under half of the missing clones stem from an unresolved V gene, and the remainder is unexplained. V and J calls and clone size are as listed in that table; D and trimming were resolved from the DNA. The sample table lists fewer than 900,000 clones, around 90% of them with a count of one. The top ten clonotypes cover about 1.5% of the sample.

A note on this clone: The antigen it recognizes is unknown. No qualities accompany the bases; no much larger clone lies one base away.

The source was peripheral blood, collected in a trial of Ad26.COV2.S vaccine versus placebo. The clonotype was recovered from a person between 18 and 65 years old who received the Ad26.COV2.S COVID-19 vaccine or a placebo. The chain employs TRBV19 and TRBJ2-1; the junction holds 7 bases that match TRBD1. CDR3 region: CASSRQGFGYNEQFF. The sequenced DNA is TGTGCCAGTAGCCGACAGGGATTTGGGTACAATGAGCAGTTCTTC.